The subject of this entry is one T cell receptor (beta chain). What it binds is unknown. The sample carries other DNA sequences with the same CDR3. Cells sorted by CD45RO/CCR7/CD25/CD127/CD95/CD27 comprised CD4+ naive, central memory, regulatory and stem cell-like memory cells. Germline V CDR1 and CDR2: GTSNPN, SVGIG (reference sequence). The CDR3 extends over 13 amino acids. V shed 0 bases and J shed 7 bases, with 12 bases lying between them. These data belong to a study of beta chain features in type 1 diabetes. Across the whole study: Sorted cells, around 100 million in number, were examined across all samples.

Study-wide results and limits: TCRB CDR3s were moderately but significantly shorter in Type 1 diabetes patients in all four CD4+ subsets. HLA influence on TCRB rearrangement stayed unresolved here.

Expressed TCRB transcripts were sequenced after all isolated RNA was converted to cDNA. Repertoires were generated with immunoSEQ multiplex PCR, while TCRdb's copy carries only in-frame clones and drops some. The sample has about 740,000 clones; 13% are singletons. This clonotype originated in a man between 18 and 35 years old with type 1 diabetes. Sequencing was done on a sample of naive CD4+ T cells from blood. This chain connects TRBV30 to TRBJ1-2; tentatively, D is TRBD1 (5 bases). In DNA, the CDR3 is TGTGCCTGGAGTGTACGAGGGGATGGTGGCTACACCTTC. It encodes CAWSVRGDGGYTF.